The present TCR beta chain was sequenced within a study of glioma-infiltrating T cells. This clonotype was counted a few times. Amplification of TCR alpha and beta CDR3 regions from RNA used iRepertoire nested multiplex PCR. For one-step reverse transcription and amplification, about 85-400 ng of tissue mRNA or PBMC total RNA was used. MiXCR, run by TCRdb on the multiplex PCR reads, gives a single entry per CDR3 protein. The profile shows about 190,000 distinct CDR3 sequences, over 25% of them singletons. Trimming left V 0 bases short and J 5 bases short, with 6 bases between. The CDR3 is made up of 13 amino acids. Germline loops: CDR1 MRHNA, CDR2 SNTAGT.

Sequencing was performed on glioma tissue, nonneoplastic brain tissue, or PBMCs (not recorded which). The rearrangement uses TRBV6-4 and TRBJ2-3; D is undetermined. The source of this sequence is a human donor with low-grade glioma or glioblastoma, undergoing nonglioma brain surgery, or in good health (not recorded which). This CDR3 reads CASSDSSIDTQYF. In DNA form, the CDR3 reads TGTGCCAGCAGTGACTCAAGTATAGATACGCAGTATTTT.